This is a list of T cell receptor beta chains from one sample in a study of cytomegalovirus exposure and HLA in healthy donors. Using immunoSEQ multiplex PCR, the repertoire was profiled, and TCRdb retains in-frame clones only, with some absent. This table holds some 110,000 clones, roughly a tenth found once. The sample was PBMCs. The receptor set was obtained from a man aged 35-49 years in good health and CMV-seropositive. CDR3s include the opening cysteine and the closing phenylalanine or tryptophan. Each record gives: J gene, D gene, V gene, CDR3 protein. The D gene is left open where the match is weak.

j_call: TRBJ1-2
d_call: .
v_call: TRBV29-1
cdr3_aa: CSVTTQGSYGYTF

j_call: TRBJ2-7
d_call: TRBD2
v_call: TRBV18
cdr3_aa: CASSPIGGSSYEQYF

j_call: TRBJ2-3
d_call: .
v_call: TRBV29-1
cdr3_aa: CSVDAGMGTDTQYF

j_call: TRBJ2-1
d_call: .
v_call: TRBV5-1
cdr3_aa: CASSPGHTDNEQFF

j_call: TRBJ2-2
d_call: .
v_call: TRBV6-6
cdr3_aa: CASSPRVTGELFF

j_call: TRBJ1-2
d_call: .
v_call: TRBV7-6
cdr3_aa: CASSLAKGVSIYGYTF

j_call: TRBJ2-7
d_call: .
v_call: TRBV2
cdr3_aa: CASSVPYEQYF

j_call: TRBJ1-4
d_call: .
v_call: TRBV29-1
cdr3_aa: CSASGGTNEKLFF

j_call: TRBJ2-2
d_call: .
v_call: TRBV10-1
cdr3_aa: CASSESRANTGELFF

j_call: TRBJ1-1
d_call: .
v_call: TRBV18
cdr3_aa: CASSPAPQVNTEAFF

j_call: TRBJ1-1
d_call: .
v_call: TRBV7-6
cdr3_aa: CASSQGQEAFF